This passage covers 29 T cell receptor beta chains from one sample sequenced in a study of T cells after yellow fever vaccination. A single record per CDR3 protein comes from TCRdb applying MiXCR to the 5' RACE reads. The sample records approximately 550,000 distinct CDR3 sequences, 19% being singletons. Material: PBMCs, obtained 15 days after the yellow fever booster vaccination. The receptors come from a young man who received the YFV17D yellow fever vaccine.

The chain is built from TRBV10-3 and TRBJ2-1, with 14 nucleotides matching TRBD2. Losses at the gene ends were 4 bases for V and 0 bases for J; bases not matched to a gene: 2. Looked up from germline, CDR1 is ENHRY and CDR2 is SYGVKD. This CDR3 is 17 amino acids long. CDR3 DNA sequence: TGTGCCATCAGTGGACTAGCGGGAGGGAGCTCCTACAATGAGCAGTTCTTC. Its translation: CAISGLAGGSSYNEQFF.

The gene calls are TRBV29-1 and TRBJ1-1; D is ambiguous. CDR1 is SQVTM and CDR2 is ANQGSEA in the germline V gene. The CDR3 is 12 amino acids. V lost 6 bases to trimming and J lost 8 bases, with 16 bases between them. CDR3: CSVAYVAGEAFF. For the CDR3, the DNA is TGCAGCGTCGCCTACGTGGCGGGGGAAGCTTTCTTT.

The chain joins TRBV7-3 to TRBJ2-1, with 8 bases lining up with TRBD2. The CDR3 is made up of 14 amino acids. The germline CDR1 and CDR2 sequences are SGHTA and FQGTGA. The V segment lost 3 bases and the J segment 4 bases; nucleotides outside the gene matches: 2. The CDR3 sequence: CASSLIAGYNEQFF. The DNA for the CDR3 is TGTGCCAGCAGCTTGATAGCGGGGTACAATGAGCAGTTCTTC.

The chain recombines TRBV5-1 with TRBJ2-1; 7 bases agree with TRBD1. This CDR3 spans 14 amino acids. The V and J ends lost 8 bases and 3 bases, in that order; junction bases with no gene match: 8. The germline V gene has CDR1 SGHRS and CDR2 YFSETQ. The CDR3 nucleotides are TGCGCCAGGAAACCCGGGACAGACTACAATGAGCAGTTCTTC. Encoded protein: CARKPGTDYNEQFF.

This clonotype turned up a few times. The chain couples TRBV19 to TRBJ2-6; D is possibly TRBD2 (7 bases). Germline V CDR1 and CDR2: LNHDA, SQIVND (reference sequence). Trimming pared 4 bases from V and 4 bases from J, leaving 17 bases between. The CDR3 covers 17 residues. The CDR3 nucleotides are TGTGCCAGTAGTAATCAAGGGGGAGGGTCCGGGGCCAACGTCCTGACTTTC. It translates to CASSNQGGGSGANVLTF.

Only a few counts were recorded for this clonotype. The chain carries TRBV5-1 and TRBJ2-1; D gene uncertain. The V end was cut by 1 base, the J end by 8 bases, with 13 bases between. The CDR3 totals 14 residues. CDR1 and CDR2 (germline): SGHRS, YFSETQ. In DNA, the CDR3 is TGCGCCAGCAGCTTGCGGTCAAACCTGGATGAGCAGTTCTTC. This codes for CASSLRSNLDEQFF.

The chain joins TRBV5-1 to TRBJ2-1; 7 bases align to TRBD1. Germline CDR1 reads SGHRS; CDR2 reads YFSETQ. This CDR3 region has 14 residues. Trimming cost V 3 bases and J 5 bases; bases outside gene matches: 5. Written as DNA, the CDR3 is TGCGCCAGCAGCTGGGGACAGAATGACAATGAGCAGTTCTTC. Translating gives CASSWGQNDNEQFF.

This sequence joins TRBV7-2 and TRBJ2-7; 11 bases are shared with TRBD2. This CDR3 region has 15 residues. V lost 2 bases, J lost 3 bases, and 3 bases stayed unmatched. Germline V gene sequence: CDR1 SGHTA, CDR2 FQGNSA. CDR3 DNA sequence: TGTGCCAGCAGCTTACAACTAGCGGGAGTCTACGAGCAGTACTTC. Translation: CASSLQLAGVYEQYF.

The sample holds a few counts of this clonotype. The rearrangement links TRBV11-2 to TRBJ2-5; 16 bases are shared with TRBD2. The CDR3 runs to 18 residues. Germline lookup yields CDR1 SGHAT and CDR2 FQNNGV. V lost 5 bases, J lost 5 bases, and 11 bases stayed unmatched. The CDR3 here is CASSPRSRGLAGGETQYF. DNA of the CDR3: TGTGCCAGCAGCCCACGAAGCCGGGGACTAGCGGGAGGGGAGACCCAGTACTTC.

There are a few counts of this clonotype. The CDR3 coding sequence is TGTGCCAGCAGTTTGTGGTCCAGGAGCGAGTTGGATGAGCAGTTCTTC. The encoded protein is CASSLWSRSELDEQFF. The genes are TRBV6-5 and TRBJ2-1; the D is unclear. Between the trimmed V and J ends, which lost 4 bases and 8 bases, there was a span of 21 bases. Germline lookup yields CDR1 MNHEY and CDR2 SVGAGI. This CDR3 has 16 residues.

The chain joins TRBV28 to TRBJ1-5, with 9 bases aligning to TRBD1. CDR3 length: 14 residues. Germline CDR1 and CDR2: MDHEN and SYDVKM. Trimming removed 11 bases from V and 9 bases from J; junction bases left unmatched: 14. The CDR3 reads CAAQAGQGGRPQHF. CDR3 coding DNA: TGTGCCGCCCAGGCGGGACAGGGTGGACGGCCCCAGCATTTT.

The chain links TRBV12-3 or TRBV12-4 to TRBJ2-3; D not certain. The length of the CDR3 is 13 residues. The germline V and J ends were trimmed by 5 bases and 2 bases, with 8 bases remaining between them. CDR3 region: CASSTTITDTQYF. In DNA form, the CDR3 reads TGTGCCAGCAGTACAACTATCACAGATACGCAGTATTTT.

This clonotype was observed a handful of times. The J gene is TRBJ2-1, the V gene TRBV25-1; no clear D. Trimming left V 8 bases short and J 10 bases short, with 12 bases between. The CDR3 runs 11 residues. The germline V gene encodes CDR1 MGHDK and CDR2 SYGVNS. This CDR3 reads CASGPSREQFF. CDR3 coding DNA: TGTGCCAGCGGCCCCTCCCGGGAGCAGTTCTTC.

This chain uses TRBV29-1 with TRBJ2-2; D is undetermined. Trimming removed 3 bases at V and 7 bases at J, with 12 bases between. The length of the CDR3 is 13 residues. Per germline, CDR1 SQVTM and CDR2 ANQGSEA. In DNA, the CDR3 is TGCAGCGTTGATCATAAGGGCGTCGGGGAGCTGTTTTTT. Protein sequence: CSVDHKGVGELFF.

The genes are TRBV7-2 and TRBJ1-4; no firm D call. Germline loops: CDR1 SGHTA, CDR2 FQGNSA. This CDR3 is built from 13 residues. The germline V and J ends were trimmed by 5 bases and 4 bases, with 8 bases remaining between them. The CDR3: CASSIQINEKLFF. The CDR3 nucleotides are TGTGCCAGCAGCATACAGATTAATGAAAAACTGTTTTTT.

The sample holds a few counts of this clonotype. The CDR3 here is CASSSSGIGTGELFF. As DNA, the CDR3 is TGCGCCAGCAGCTCAAGCGGGATCGGCACCGGGGAGCTGTTTTTT. The chain carries TRBV5-1 and TRBJ2-2; 7 nucleotides align to TRBD2. Germline CDR1 is SGHRS and CDR2 is YFSETQ. The CDR3 length is 15 residues. J gave up 4 bases and V 3 bases, and 6 bases lay outside the gene matches.

The V gene is TRBV5-1, the J gene TRBJ2-3; D unresolved. The length of the CDR3 is 14 residues. V was pared by 2 bases and J by 6 bases, with 13 bases between. The germline gives CDR1 SGHRS, CDR2 YFSETQ. The CDR3 DNA sequence: TGCGCCAGCAGCTTAGCTCAGCAAACTGATACGCAGTATTTT. Its protein product is CASSLAQQTDTQYF.

This chain joins TRBV11-1 and TRBJ2-5, with D perhaps matching TRBD2 (5 bases). The CDR3 covers 19 residues. The germline V and J ends were trimmed by 2 bases and 5 bases, with 27 bases remaining between them. Germline CDR1 and CDR2: SGHAT and FQDESV (reference sequence). CDR3 in amino acids: CASSLFGRWAGIDRETQYF. For the CDR3, the DNA is TGTGCCAGCAGCTTATTTGGCCGTTGGGCCGGGATTGATCGGGAGACCCAGTACTTC.

This clonotype was counted a few times. The V gene is TRBV6-2 or TRBV6-3, the J gene TRBJ2-7; no firm D call. Per the germline V gene, CDR1 is MNHEY and CDR2 is SVGEGT. The germline V and J ends were trimmed by 6 bases and 3 bases, with 6 bases remaining between them. CDR3 length: 11 residues. CDR3 loop: CASRTLYEQYF. CDR3 coding DNA: TGTGCCAGCAGAACCCTCTACGAGCAGTACTTC.

A few counts support this clonotype. The chain employs TRBV7-8 and TRBJ2-7; D ambiguous. The CDR3 totals 14 residues. V was cut by 4 bases and J by 3 bases, with 13 bases left in between. Germline V gene lookup returns CDR1 SGHVS and CDR2 FQNEAQ. The CDR3 nucleotides read TGTGCCAGCAGCTCCACATTCTTCAGCTACGAGCAGTACTTC. This translates into CASSSTFFSYEQYF.

The chain joins TRBV7-2 to TRBJ2-3; D unclear. This CDR3 contains 15 residues. With 6 bases removed from V and 2 bases from J, the gap between germline ends came to 15 bases. CDR1 SGHTA and CDR2 FQGNSA come from the germline V gene. The CDR3 loop is CASREKRENTDTQYF. In DNA form, the CDR3 reads TGTGCCAGCAGGGAAAAAAGAGAAAACACAGATACGCAGTATTTT.

The V call is TRBV6-1, the J call TRBJ2-3, with 10 bases that match TRBD2. Germline V gives CDR1 MNHNS, CDR2 SASEGT. Trimming took 6 bases from V and 0 from J; bases not matched to a gene: 6. This CDR3 has 16 amino acids. Here the CDR3 DNA reads TGTGCCAGCAGCCTAGCGGGGGAAACTAGCACAGATACGCAGTATTTT. It encodes CASSLAGETSTDTQYF.

The CDR3 is CASGVIYNEQFF. The CDR3 DNA is TGTGCTAGTGGGGTTATTTACAATGAGCAGTTCTTC. The chain has TRBV12-5 and TRBJ2-1; D is undetermined. Between the trimmed V and J ends, which lost 6 bases and 4 bases, there was a span of 7 bases. CDR3 size: 12 residues. Germline-derived CDR1 and CDR2 are LGHNT and FRNRAP. Full variable domain (rest looked up from reference TRBV12-5 and TRBJ2-1): DARVTQTPRHKVTEMGQEVTMRCQPILGHNTVFWYRQTMMQGLELLAYFRNRAPLDDSGMPKDRFSAEMPDATLATLKIQPSEPRDSAVYFCASGVIYNEQFFGPGTRLTVL.

This clonotype has more than one count but fewer than ten. The chain links TRBV25-1 to TRBJ2-7; 8 bases line up with TRBD1. This CDR3 is 16 amino acids long. Germline trimming cut 1 base from V and 5 bases from J; bases unmatched to any gene: 10. Germline V gene sequence: CDR1 MGHDK, CDR2 SYGVNS. The CDR3 is CASSESGNTGGNEQYF. CDR3 nucleotides: TGTGCCAGCAGTGAATCTGGGAATACAGGGGGAAACGAGCAGTACTTC.

This clonotype was recorded at least ten times. At one end, the junction sequence differs from germline, possibly due to a read error. The CDR3 bases are TGTGCCAGCAGCTTTTCGGAGACCCAGTACTTC. Its protein is CASSFSETQYF. The chain couples TRBV5-1 to TRBJ2-5; no firm D call. This CDR3 spans 11 amino acids. In germline, CDR1 is SGHRS, CDR2 YFSETQ.

The rearrangement links TRBV7-2 to TRBJ2-7; D is ambiguous. Trimming stripped 7 bases from V and 0 bases from J, with 13 bases between. This CDR3 contains 14 residues. The V gene's germline CDR1 is SGHTA and CDR2 FQGNSA. In DNA, the CDR3 is TGTGCCAGCACCTTGAATCCGGACTCCTACGAGCAGTACTTC. Protein: CASTLNPDSYEQYF.

Comments on this clonotype: This clone may be a read error of a much larger clone one base away. This sequence joins TRBV4-3 and TRBJ2-3; 9 bases are shared with TRBD2. V lost 2 bases and J lost 1; bases outside the gene matches: 1. Germline assignment: CDR1 LGHNA and CDR2 YSLEER. The CDR3 has 15 amino acids. The CDR3 DNA reads TGCGCCAGCAGCCAAATAGCGGGGGGCACAGATACGCAGTATTTT. It is translated as CASSQIAGGTDTQYF.

This clonotype was seen a handful of times. The chain employs TRBV20-1 and TRBJ2-7; weak D call: TRBD2 (9 bases). Germline V gene sequence: CDR1 DFQATT, CDR2 SNEGSKA (reference sequence). This CDR3 comprises 14 residues. CDR3 nucleotides: TGCAGCGCGGAGCGGGAGGACAGGGACTTCGAGCAGTACTTC. As protein: CSAEREDRDFEQYF.

This clonotype was observed a handful of times. V gene TRBV20-1 combines with J gene TRBJ2-7; D remains ambiguous. V gave up 3 bases and J gave up 4 bases, with 10 bases separating them. This CDR3 spans 12 amino acids. Looked up from germline, CDR1 is DFQATT and CDR2 is SNEGSKA (reference sequence). The CDR3 loop is CSASNVWYEQYF. The CDR3 DNA follows: TGCAGTGCTAGTAACGTCTGGTACGAGCAGTACTTC.